This entry lists 22 T cell receptor beta chains sequenced from one sample in a study of blood T cell repertoires in COVID-19 (dated by TCRdb to the early 2020s). The library was produced with the immunoSEQ multiplex PCR assay. Not all clones reach the TCRdb copy of this immuneACCESS table, which keeps in-frame sequences only. Checked studies attribute under half of the gap to unresolved V genes and leave the rest unexplained. The sample yields over 85,000 clones; 85% were counted once. The ten largest make up 3.4% of the sample. Sequenced input: peripheral blood. These receptor sequences come from a man in his forties or fifties with acute or convalescent COVID-19.

The chain has TRBV5-4 and TRBJ1-6; TRBD1 is a possible D gene (5 bases). The CDR3 has 16 residues. V lost 4 bases, J lost 4 bases, and 15 bases lay in between. Germline lookup yields CDR1 SGHNT and CDR2 YYREEE (reference sequence). The CDR3 DNA follows: TGTGCCAGCAGCGGGGGGTCGGGCCAGTATAATTCACCCCTCCACTTT. It translates to CASSGGSGQYNSPLHF. Drawing the rest from reference TRBV5-4 and TRBJ1-6, the complete variable domain is ETGVTQSPTHLIKTRGQQVTLRCSSQSGHNTVSWYQQALGQGPQFIFQYYREEENGRGNFPPRFSGLQFPNYSSELNVNALELDDSALYLCASSGGSGQYNSPLHFGNGTRLTVT.

The chain is built from TRBV7-8 and TRBJ2-1; 8 nucleotides match TRBD2. The V gene's germline CDR1 is SGHVS and CDR2 FQNEAQ. The V gene end was trimmed by 4 bases and the J gene end by 6 bases; junction bases not matched to a gene: 5. The CDR3 runs to 14 residues. The CDR3 DNA is TGTGCCAGCAGCTCCCAAGGGACTAGCAATGAGCAGTTCTTC. Encoded protein: CASSSQGTSNEQFF.

The V gene is TRBV4-3, the J gene TRBJ1-2; D is uncertain. Germline CDR1 is LGHNA and CDR2 is YSLEER. The CDR3 sequence is 15 residues long. Trimming pared 4 bases from V and 0 bases from J, leaving 12 bases between. The CDR3 DNA follows: TGCGCCAGCAGCCTACAAACAGCTTCTAACTATGGCTACACCTTC. Its protein product is CASSLQTASNYGYTF.

This sequence joins TRBV6-5 and TRBJ2-5; maybe TRBD1 (6 bases). V lost 6 bases and J lost 10, with 15 bases in between. Germline V CDR1 and CDR2: MNHEY, SVGAGI. The CDR3 has 12 residues. The CDR3 DNA sequence: TGTGCCAGCAGGGCAACTGAGGGGGTCCAGTACTTC. Encoded protein: CASRATEGVQYF.

This chain links TRBV5-1 with TRBJ2-2; D gene uncertain. CDR1 is SGHRS, CDR2 YFSETQ, per germline. The V end was cut by 2 bases, the J end by 5 bases, with 4 bases between. The CDR3 extends over 12 amino acids. CDR3 DNA: TGCGCCAGCAGCTTACAGACCGGGGAGCTGTTTTTT. It encodes CASSLQTGELFF.

The gene calls are TRBV5-1 and TRBJ2-7; D possibly corresponds to TRBD1 (6 bases). V was trimmed by 2 bases and J by 6 bases, leaving 15 bases between them. Germline V CDR1 and CDR2: SGHRS, YFSETQ. The CDR3 sequence is 14 residues long. CDR3 coding DNA: TGCGCCAGCAGCTTTCAACAGGGTTCCGGCGAGCAGTACTTC. Its protein is CASSFQQGSGEQYF.

The chain joins TRBV10-2 to TRBJ1-1; D is undetermined. Looked up from germline, CDR1 is WSHSY and CDR2 is SAAADI. V lost 3 bases and J lost 1, with 9 bases in between. The CDR3 length is 14 residues. This CDR3 is CASSEGGRNTEAFF. As DNA, the CDR3 is TGCGCCAGCAGTGAAGGAGGGCGGAACACTGAAGCTTTCTTT.

V is TRBV18 and J is TRBJ2-3; 9 bases map to TRBD2. V was pared by 2 bases and J by 4 bases, with 7 bases of the junction left unmatched. Germline V lookup: CDR1 KGHSH, CDR2 LQKENI. The CDR3 is 16 residues long. DNA of the CDR3: TGTGCCAGCTCACCAGGGATGAGCGGGGGGTCAGATACGCAGTATTTT. Protein product: CASSPGMSGGSDTQYF.

The chain joins TRBV6-1 to TRBJ2-2; 12 nucleotides line up with TRBD2. V lost 4 bases to trimming and J lost 3 bases; unmatched junction nucleotides: 12. Germline CDR1 and CDR2: MNHNS and SASEGT. The CDR3 runs to 19 residues. CDR3 in amino acids: CASSGSGLAGSVDTGELFF. The CDR3 DNA reads TGTGCCAGCAGTGGCTCAGGACTAGCGGGAAGCGTGGACACCGGGGAGCTGTTTTTT.

The CDR3 nucleotides read TGTGCCAGCAGTTTAGCAGGGGGCGCATCATACGAGCAGTACTTC. Its translation is CASSLAGGASYEQYF. The V call is TRBV28, the J call TRBJ2-7; 8 bases align to TRBD1. Germline CDR1 and CDR2: MDHEN and SYDVKM. V shed 2 bases and J 4 bases; nucleotides not matched to a gene: 7. This CDR3 spans 15 amino acids.

The chain employs TRBV28 and TRBJ2-1; D call uncertain. The V and J ends lost 6 bases and 2 bases respectively, with 5 bases between them. This CDR3 contains 12 residues. Germline assignment: CDR1 MDHEN and CDR2 SYDVKM. CDR3 amino acids: CASRGPYNEQFF. The CDR3, as DNA: TGTGCCAGCAGGGGCCCCTACAATGAGCAGTTCTTC.

This chain connects TRBV2 to TRBJ2-7; 11 positions agree with TRBD1. The germline V gene encodes CDR1 SNHLY and CDR2 FYNNEI. This CDR3 has 13 residues. V lost 6 bases to trimming and J lost 4 bases; unmatched junction nucleotides: 2. The CDR3, as DNA: TGTGCCAGCAGCGGGACAGGGGGTTACGAGCAGTACTTC. Translation: CASSGTGGYEQYF.

The V and J genes are TRBV7-2 and TRBJ2-2; D ambiguous. Trimming stripped 3 bases from V and 4 bases from J, with 9 bases between. Germline V CDR1 and CDR2: SGHTA, FQGNSA. The CDR3 extends over 14 amino acids. DNA for the CDR3: TGTGCCAGCAGCTTTGCAGAATCCACCGGGGAGCTGTTTTTT. This codes for CASSFAESTGELFF.

The chain combines TRBV6-5 with TRBJ2-2, with 9 bases lining up with TRBD2. The CDR3 has 15 amino acids. Germline V gives CDR1 MNHEY, CDR2 SVGAGI. V trimming: 6 bases; J trimming: 4 bases; junction bases outside the gene matches: 6. DNA of the CDR3: TGTGCCAGCAGATTAGCGGGAGTAGTCACCGGGGAGCTGTTTTTT. Translation: CASRLAGVVTGELFF.

As for this clone: An end of the junction does not agree with germline; a read error may underlie this. The chain combines TRBV7-2 with TRBJ2-4; D is possibly TRBD1 (6 bases). The CDR3 runs to 15 residues. Germline loops: CDR1 SGHTA, CDR2 FQGNSA. The CDR3 DNA reads TGTGCCAGCAGCCTAGCAGGGGCAGCCAAAAACATTCAGTACTTC. This gives the protein CASSLAGAAKNIQYF.

In this sample, this clone turned up once. The J gene is TRBJ2-1, the V gene TRBV7-2; 11 positions agree with TRBD1. The CDR3 sequence is 16 residues long. J gave up 4 bases and V 2 bases, and 4 bases lay outside the gene matches. CDR1 is SGHTA, CDR2 FQGNSA, per germline. CDR3 in amino acids: CASSLRTGGFYNEQFF. The CDR3 coding sequence is TGTGCCAGCAGCTTAAGGACAGGGGGCTTTTACAATGAGCAGTTCTTC.

This rearrangement joins TRBV7-8 to TRBJ2-7, with TRBD2 identical over 8 bases. J was trimmed by 0 bases and V by 5 bases; bases with no gene match: 12. In germline, CDR1 is SGHVS, CDR2 FQNEAQ. CDR3 length equals 17 residues. Written as DNA, the CDR3 is TGTGCCAGCAGCACGGGCCCGGGAGGGGTTCTCTCCTACGAGCAGTACTTC. Its translation: CASSTGPGGVLSYEQYF.

This chain's CDR3 is CASSLGGVLADTQYF. For the CDR3, the DNA is TGTGCCAGCAGCTTGGGGGGGGTCTTGGCAGATACGCAGTATTTT. The chain is built from TRBV5-4 and TRBJ2-3; D possibly corresponds to TRBD2 (6 bases). The CDR3 is 15 amino acids. Germline loops: CDR1 SGHNT, CDR2 YYREEE (reference sequence). The V end was cut by 0 bases, the J end by 4 bases, with 12 bases between.

The V gene is TRBV6-5, the J gene TRBJ1-2; 10 positions match TRBD1. From germline, CDR1 is MNHEY and CDR2 SVGAGI. The CDR3 covers 14 residues. The J segment lost 7 bases and the V segment lost 6 bases, leaving 8 bases of the junction unmatched. The CDR3 DNA follows: TGTGCCAGCAGGACAGGGGGCGTATTCACTGGCTACACCTTC. This sequence encodes CASRTGGVFTGYTF.

The V gene is TRBV9, the J gene TRBJ1-1, with D uncertain. The CDR3 runs 14 residues. From germline, CDR1 is SGDLS and CDR2 YYNGEE. V was shortened by 1 base and J by 4 bases, with 11 bases between the two germline ends. CDR3 coding DNA: TGTGCCAGCAGCGTACGATCTATCGGCACTGAAGCTTTCTTT. This sequence encodes CASSVRSIGTEAFF.

This sequence joins TRBV7-3 and TRBJ2-1, with D perhaps TRBD2 (6 bases). Germline V gene sequence: CDR1 SGHTA, CDR2 FQGTGA. Trimming shortened V by 7 bases and J by 6 bases, and 16 bases separated the two germline ends. The CDR3 length is 14 residues. In DNA, the CDR3 is TGTGCCAGCAAGAGAGGAGCGGGTGGCAATGAGCAGTTCTTC. It yields the protein CASKRGAGGNEQFF.

This sequence joins TRBV3-1 (or the pseudogene TRBV3-2) and TRBJ1-6, with D perhaps TRBD1 (5 bases). Germline V gene data show CDR1 as LGHDT and CDR2 as YNNKEL (reference sequence). The V gene lost 2 bases and the J gene lost 7 bases, with 15 bases spanning the gap. The CDR3 length is 16 residues. CDR3 DNA: TGTGCCAGCAGCCAATCCTGGCAGGGCAGGAATTCACCCCTCCACTTT. This sequence encodes CASSQSWQGRNSPLHF.